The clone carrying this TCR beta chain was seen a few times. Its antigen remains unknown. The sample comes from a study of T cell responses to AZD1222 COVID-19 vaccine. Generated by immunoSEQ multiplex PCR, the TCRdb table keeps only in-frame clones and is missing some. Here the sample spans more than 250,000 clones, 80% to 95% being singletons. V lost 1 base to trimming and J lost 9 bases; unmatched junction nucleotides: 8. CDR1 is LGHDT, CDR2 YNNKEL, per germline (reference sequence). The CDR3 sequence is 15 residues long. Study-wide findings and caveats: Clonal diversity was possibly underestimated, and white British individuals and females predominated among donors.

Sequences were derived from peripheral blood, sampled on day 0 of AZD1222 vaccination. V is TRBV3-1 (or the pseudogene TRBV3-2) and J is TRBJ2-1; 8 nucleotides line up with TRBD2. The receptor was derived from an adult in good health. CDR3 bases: TGTGCCAGCAGCCAAGCGAGAGGCCGGGGGGGTGAGCAGTTCTTC. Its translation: CASSQARGRGGEQFF.